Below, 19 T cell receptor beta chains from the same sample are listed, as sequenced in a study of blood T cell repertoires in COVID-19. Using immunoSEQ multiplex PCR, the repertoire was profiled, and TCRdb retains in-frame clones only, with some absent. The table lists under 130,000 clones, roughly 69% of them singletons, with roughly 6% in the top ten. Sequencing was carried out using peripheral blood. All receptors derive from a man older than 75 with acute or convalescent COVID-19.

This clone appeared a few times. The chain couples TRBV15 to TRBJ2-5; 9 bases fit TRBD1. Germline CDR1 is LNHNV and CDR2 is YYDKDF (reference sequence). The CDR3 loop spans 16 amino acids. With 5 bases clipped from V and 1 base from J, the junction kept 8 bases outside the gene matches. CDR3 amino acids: CATSGGRDRAQETQYF. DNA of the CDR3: TGTGCCACCAGCGGGGGTAGGGACAGGGCCCAAGAGACCCAGTACTTC.

CDR3 DNA: TGTGCCAGCAGCTTAAGAGGCGAGCAGTTCTTC. Its translation: CASSLRGEQFF. The rearrangement uses TRBV7-2 and TRBJ2-1; the D is unclear. Deletions cut 2 bases from V and 10 bases from J, with 6 bases between. CDR3 length: 11 amino acids. Germline CDR1 is SGHTA and CDR2 is FQGNSA.

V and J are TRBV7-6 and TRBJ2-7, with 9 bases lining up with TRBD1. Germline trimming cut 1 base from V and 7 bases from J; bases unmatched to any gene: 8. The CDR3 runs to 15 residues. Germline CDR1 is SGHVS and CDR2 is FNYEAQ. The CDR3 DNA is TGTGCCAGCAGCTTAGGGTCGGGACAGGGAGGTGAGCAGTACTTC. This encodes CASSLGSGQGGEQYF.

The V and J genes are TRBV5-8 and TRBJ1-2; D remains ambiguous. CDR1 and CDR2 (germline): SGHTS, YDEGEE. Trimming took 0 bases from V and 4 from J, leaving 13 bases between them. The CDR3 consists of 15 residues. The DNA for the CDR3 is TGTGCCAGCAGCTTGGGCGCGGGAGGGATCTATGGCTACACCTTC. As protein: CASSLGAGGIYGYTF.

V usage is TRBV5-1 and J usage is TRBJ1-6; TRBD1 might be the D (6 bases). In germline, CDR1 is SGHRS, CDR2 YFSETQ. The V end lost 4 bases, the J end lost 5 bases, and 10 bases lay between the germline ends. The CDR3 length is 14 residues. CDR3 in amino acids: CASSPGANNSPLHF. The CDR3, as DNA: TGCGCCAGCAGCCCAGGGGCTAATAATTCACCCCTCCACTTT. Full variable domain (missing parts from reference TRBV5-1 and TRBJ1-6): KAGVTQTPRYLIKTRGQQVTLSCSPISGHRSVSWYQQTPGQGLQFLFEYFSETQRNKGNFPGRFSGRQFSNSRSEMNVSTLELGDSALYLCASSPGANNSPLHFGNGTRLTVT.

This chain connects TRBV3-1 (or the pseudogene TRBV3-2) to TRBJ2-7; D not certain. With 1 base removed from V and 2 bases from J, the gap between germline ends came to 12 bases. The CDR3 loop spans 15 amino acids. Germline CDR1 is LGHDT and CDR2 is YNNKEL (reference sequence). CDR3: CASSQVSLPPYEQYF. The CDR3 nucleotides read TGTGCCAGCAGCCAAGTGAGCCTACCACCCTACGAGCAGTACTTC.

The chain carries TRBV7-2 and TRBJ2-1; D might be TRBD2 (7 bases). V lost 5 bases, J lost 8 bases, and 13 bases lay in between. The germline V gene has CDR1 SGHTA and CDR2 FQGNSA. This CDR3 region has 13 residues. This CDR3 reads CASSLGGGYEQFF. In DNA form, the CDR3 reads TGTGCCAGCAGCCTAGGGGGGGGTTATGAGCAGTTCTTC.

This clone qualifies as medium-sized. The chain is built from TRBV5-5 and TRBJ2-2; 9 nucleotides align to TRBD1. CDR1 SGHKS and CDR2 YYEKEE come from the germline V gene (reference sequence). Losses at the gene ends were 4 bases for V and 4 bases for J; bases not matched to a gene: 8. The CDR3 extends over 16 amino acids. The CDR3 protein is CASSPTGGSFTGELFF. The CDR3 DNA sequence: TGTGCCAGCAGCCCAACAGGGGGCTCCTTCACCGGGGAGCTGTTTTTT.

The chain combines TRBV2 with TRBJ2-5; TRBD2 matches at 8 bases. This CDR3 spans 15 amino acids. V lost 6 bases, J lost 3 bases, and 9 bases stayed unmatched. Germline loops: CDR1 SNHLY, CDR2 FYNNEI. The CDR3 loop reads CASRSWREAEETQYF. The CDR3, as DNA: TGTGCCAGCAGAAGTTGGCGGGAGGCCGAAGAGACCCAGTACTTC.

The CDR3 loop is CASSSLQETQYF. CDR3 bases: TGCGCCAGCAGTAGTCTCCAAGAGACCCAGTACTTC. The rearrangement links TRBV5-1 to TRBJ2-5, with D unresolved. The CDR3 is 12 amino acids. Germline V lookup: CDR1 SGHRS, CDR2 YFSETQ. The V end was cut by 5 bases, the J end by 1 base, with 6 bases between. Looking up the rest from reference TRBV5-1 and TRBJ2-5 gives the full variable domain: KAGVTQTPRYLIKTRGQQVTLSCSPISGHRSVSWYQQTPGQGLQFLFEYFSETQRNKGNFPGRFSGRQFSNSRSEMNVSTLELGDSALYLCASSSLQETQYFGPGTRLLVL.

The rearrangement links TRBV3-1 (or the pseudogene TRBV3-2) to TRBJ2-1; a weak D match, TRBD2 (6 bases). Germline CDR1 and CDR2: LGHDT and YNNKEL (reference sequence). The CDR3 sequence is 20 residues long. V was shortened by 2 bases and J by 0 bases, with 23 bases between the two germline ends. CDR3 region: CASSQPLGLNSEFSYNEQFF. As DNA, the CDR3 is TGTGCCAGCAGCCAACCTTTGGGACTCAATAGCGAGTTCTCCTACAATGAGCAGTTCTTC.

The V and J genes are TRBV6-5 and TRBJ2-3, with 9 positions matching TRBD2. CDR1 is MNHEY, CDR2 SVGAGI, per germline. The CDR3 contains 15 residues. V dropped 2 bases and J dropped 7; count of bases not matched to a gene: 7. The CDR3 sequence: CASSYEAGGPYTQYF. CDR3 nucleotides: TGTGCCAGCAGTTACGAGGCGGGAGGGCCGTATACGCAGTATTTT.

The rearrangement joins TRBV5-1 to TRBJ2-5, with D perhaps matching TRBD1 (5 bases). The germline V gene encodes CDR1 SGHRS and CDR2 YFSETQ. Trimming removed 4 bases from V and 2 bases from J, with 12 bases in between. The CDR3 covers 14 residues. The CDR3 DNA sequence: TGCGCCAGCAGCAATATTGACAGACAAGAGACCCAGTACTTC. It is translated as CASSNIDRQETQYF.

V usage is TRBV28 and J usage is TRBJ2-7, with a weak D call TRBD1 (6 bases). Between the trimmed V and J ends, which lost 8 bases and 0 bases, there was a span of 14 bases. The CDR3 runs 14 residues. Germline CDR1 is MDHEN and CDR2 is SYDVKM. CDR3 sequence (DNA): TGTGCCAGCGCAGGGCAGGGGCGCTCCTACGAGCAGTACTTC. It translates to CASAGQGRSYEQYF.

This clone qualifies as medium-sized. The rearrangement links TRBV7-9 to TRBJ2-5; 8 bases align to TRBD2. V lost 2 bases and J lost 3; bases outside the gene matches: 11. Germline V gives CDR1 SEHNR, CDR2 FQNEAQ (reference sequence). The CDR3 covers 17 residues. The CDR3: CASSLYRSGSEEETQYF. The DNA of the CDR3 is TGTGCCAGCAGCTTATATCGGAGCGGGAGTGAGGAAGAGACCCAGTACTTC.

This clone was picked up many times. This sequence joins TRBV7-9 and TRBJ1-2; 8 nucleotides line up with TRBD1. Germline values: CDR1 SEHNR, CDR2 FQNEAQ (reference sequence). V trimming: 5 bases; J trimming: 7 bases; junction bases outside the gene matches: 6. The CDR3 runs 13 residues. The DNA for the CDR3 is TGTGCCAGCAGCCCGGACAGGGTTGGTGGCTACACCTTC. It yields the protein CASSPDRVGGYTF.

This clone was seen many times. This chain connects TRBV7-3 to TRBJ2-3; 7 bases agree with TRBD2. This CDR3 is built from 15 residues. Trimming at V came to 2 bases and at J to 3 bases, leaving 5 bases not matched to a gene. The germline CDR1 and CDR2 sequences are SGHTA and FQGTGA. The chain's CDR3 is CASSLGLAVTDTQYF. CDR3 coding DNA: TGTGCCAGCAGCTTAGGGCTAGCGGTGACAGATACGCAGTATTTT.

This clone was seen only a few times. CDR3 region: CASRLAGGGTYEQYF. The CDR3 DNA follows: TGTGCCAGTAGGCTAGCGGGAGGAGGAACCTACGAGCAGTACTTC. The chain couples TRBV19 to TRBJ2-7, with 11 bases matching TRBD2. Germline V gene lookup returns CDR1 LNHDA and CDR2 SQIVND (reference sequence). CDR3 length equals 15 residues. The trim removed 6 bases at V and 2 bases at J, leaving 6 bases unmatched.

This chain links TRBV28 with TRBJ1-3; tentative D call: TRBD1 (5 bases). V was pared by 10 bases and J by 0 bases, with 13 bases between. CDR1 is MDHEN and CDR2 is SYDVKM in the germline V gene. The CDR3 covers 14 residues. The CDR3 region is CATGGVSSGNTIYF. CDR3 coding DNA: TGTGCCACCGGGGGAGTTTCCTCTGGAAACACCATATATTTT.